This T cell receptor beta chain was identified during a study of blood T cell repertoires in COVID-19. Looking at the study overall: Samples taken during acute and convalescent COVID-19 were collected in the United States, Italy and Spain.

Germline CDR1 and CDR2: SGHVS and FQNEAQ. Trimming took off 4 bases at V and 1 base at J, with 13 bases between the two ends. The CDR3 extends over 15 amino acids. Only in-frame clones appear in the TCRdb table, and some are missing; sequencing was by immunoSEQ multiplex PCR. Of fewer than 120,000 clones listed, 88% were seen once; the top ten hold less than 4%. The chain has TRBV7-8 and TRBJ2-5, with D perhaps matching TRBD2 (6 bases). The sequence was collected from a woman aged 50 to 60 with acute or convalescent COVID-19. The specimen sequenced was peripheral blood. CDR3 sequence: CASSWPGLTQETQYF. The CDR3 DNA reads TGTGCCAGCAGCTGGCCGGGACTTACCCAAGAGACCCAGTACTTC.